This entry features one T cell receptor beta chain sequence. Its antigen remains unknown. Sequenced by immunoSEQ multiplex PCR; TCRdb stores in-frame clones only, minus some. This sample has under 65,000 clones, with about 80% found just once. The record originates from a study of OX40 agonist ivuxolimab in advanced cancers. Across the study: The group had a mean age of around 60 years, ranged from about 20 to 90, and was 82.7% male.

Study-wide results and limits: On average, CD8+ T cells showed a greater number of expanded clones than CD4+. Normalized expansion of T-cell clones was also low for some nonresponders. Some of the lowest clonal expansion was seen in partial responders at 0.1-3.0 mg/kg.

The CDR3 has 15 amino acids. The source material was CD4+ or CD8+ T cells sorted from blood, sampled in a trial of the OX40 agonist ivuxolimab. The chain recombines TRBV12-2 with TRBJ1-1; TRBD1, the table's D call, lacks a check against the DNA. TRBV12-2 is a recognized pseudogene. This TCR was sampled from an adult with an advanced solid tumor such as melanoma, head and neck, liver or kidney cancer. CDR3 protein: CASRPPWAFSTEAFF. CDR3 sequence (DNA): TGTGCAAGTCGCCCACCTTGGGCGTTTTCCACTGAAGCTTTCTTT.